These 2 T cell receptor beta chains were all obtained from the same sample, sequenced in a study of cytomegalovirus exposure and HLA in healthy donors. The PCR employed 60 Vbeta primers together with 13 Jbeta primers. Generated by immunoSEQ multiplex PCR, the TCRdb table keeps only in-frame clones and is missing some. The sample has about 190,000 clones; more than 75% are singletons. The sequenced material came from PBMCs. All receptors come from a young woman in good health and CMV-seropositive.

The gene calls are TRBV27 and TRBJ2-1; 8 positions match TRBD2. The CDR3 totals 15 residues. Germline CDR1 reads MNHEY; CDR2 reads SMNVEV (reference sequence). V gave up 4 bases and J gave up 5 bases; unmatched junction bases: 7. The DNA of the CDR3 is TGTGCCAGCAGTTCTCGGACTAGCAGGAACAATGAGCAGTTCTTC. As protein: CASSSRTSRNNEQFF.

The chain couples TRBV6-6 to TRBJ2-1; TRBD2 agrees at 10 bases. J lost 4 bases, V lost 6 bases, and 9 bases had no gene match. Germline V lookup: CDR1 MNHNY, CDR2 SVGAGI (reference sequence). The CDR3 sequence is 16 residues long. CDR3 in amino acids: CASSSGLAVTYNEQFF. In nucleotides, the CDR3 is TGTGCCAGCAGCTCTGGACTAGCGGTGACTTACAATGAGCAGTTCTTC.